This T cell receptor (beta chain) originates from a study of spatial heterogeneity in lung cancer. Study summary: Correlation of TCR transcript counts in tumor regions with a T cell module score from matched bulk RNA-seq was strong.

Germline V gene lookup returns CDR1 SGHAT and CDR2 FQNNGV. V dropped 5 bases and J dropped 2 bases, with 9 bases sitting between them. CDR3 length: 14 amino acids. TCRdb redid the calling of the 5' RACE reads with MiXCR, one entry per CDR3 protein. The repertoire includes 11,000 to 15,000 distinct CDR3 sequences, approximately 4.5% of them detected once, and around 16% sits in the top ten. Whole-study results and caveats: Mutation counts in tumors were tracked by counts of expanded intratumoral alpha and beta TCRs.

This clonotype came up many times. Its target is unknown. This beta chain came through as a stray read in a library set up for alpha chains, and its size says little. Documented time point: sample taken at primary tumor resection. Around 68 TRACERx patients with early, untreated non-small cell lung cancer donated samples. The study sequenced unsorted whole RNA from tumor, nontumor lung or frozen PBMC. The clonotype comes from a female donor with early-stage non-small cell lung cancer. J is TRBJ1-4 and V is TRBV11-2, with a possible D match to TRBD1 (5 bases). The material sequenced was lung tumor tissue, taken at surgery. The CDR3 region has the DNA TGTGCCAGCAGCCTCAGGGCGACTAATGAAAAACTGTTTTTT. It encodes CASSLRATNEKLFF.